This entry lists 23 T cell receptor beta chains sequenced from one sample in a study of CD8 T cells in Susac syndrome. Random hexamers served to reverse transcribe about 0.45 to 1 ug RNA. MiXCR, applied by TCRdb to the immunoSEQ multiplex PCR reads, yields one record per CDR3 protein. The table shows about 76,000 distinct CDR3 sequences, with approximately 95% occurring only once. The sample comprised CD8+ T cells from PBMCs. The receptor set was obtained from a human donor with Susac syndrome.

The V gene is TRBV5-1, the J gene TRBJ1-3; D is uncertain. CDR3 length: 15 amino acids. Trimming took 1 base from V and 2 from J, leaving 10 bases between them. Germline CDR1 SGHRS, CDR2 YFSETQ. The CDR3 protein is CASSLYGSAGNTIYF. In DNA, the CDR3 is TGCGCCAGCAGCTTGTACGGGTCAGCTGGAAACACCATATATTTT.

The chain combines TRBV7-9 with TRBJ1-2; D ambiguous. This CDR3 comprises 11 residues. Germline V gene lookup returns CDR1 SEHNR and CDR2 FQNEAQ (reference sequence). V lost 3 bases to trimming and J lost 6 bases, with 5 bases between them. Here the CDR3 reads CASSFWHGYTF. The CDR3 region has the DNA TGTGCCAGCAGCTTCTGGCATGGCTACACCTTC.

This clonotype came up once. The rearrangement uses TRBV5-1 and TRBJ2-3; D ambiguous. V was pared by 0 bases and J by 0 bases, with 8 bases between. Germline V gives CDR1 SGHRS, CDR2 YFSETQ. This CDR3 comprises 15 residues. CDR3 DNA sequence: TGCGCCAGCAGCTTGGGAACAGCTAGCACAGATACGCAGTATTTT. Amino acids: CASSLGTASTDTQYF.

The chain employs TRBV30 and TRBJ1-5; no clear D gene. The germline V gene encodes CDR1 GTSNPN and CDR2 SVGIG (reference sequence). V lost 2 bases and J lost 0, with 8 bases in between. The CDR3 contains 14 residues. The CDR3 is CAWSWELSNQPQHF. CDR3 DNA: TGTGCCTGGAGTTGGGAGCTTAGCAATCAGCCCCAGCATTTT.

This clonotype was observed a single time. The chain links TRBV11-2 to TRBJ2-1; D is unresolved. Germline CDR1 and CDR2: SGHAT and FQNNGV. The length of the CDR3 is 14 residues. Trimming cost V 1 base and J 9 bases, with 13 bases left between them. CDR3 protein: CASSLVWATVEQFF. DNA for the CDR3: TGTGCCAGCAGCTTAGTTTGGGCCACGGTTGAGCAGTTCTTC.

CDR3 sequence (DNA): TGTGCCAGCAGCCAAGACCCCCTTGGCCCCCGAGGGACCCAGTACTTC. This sequence encodes CASSQDPLGPRGTQYF. The chain recombines TRBV3-1 with TRBJ2-5, with D hard to call. Looked up from germline, CDR1 is LGHDT and CDR2 is YNNKEL (reference sequence). V was trimmed by 0 bases and J by 7 bases, leaving 18 bases between them. This CDR3 spans 16 amino acids.

CDR3 in amino acids: CAISESGGTGASYEQFF. The CDR3 coding sequence is TGTGCCATCAGTGAGTCCGGGGGGACAGGGGCTTCCTATGAGCAGTTCTTC. The genes are TRBV10-3 and TRBJ2-1, with TRBD1 matching 10 bases. This CDR3 is built from 17 residues. Germline trimming cut 0 bases from V and 8 bases from J; bases unmatched to any gene: 10. Germline V gene data show CDR1 as ENHRY and CDR2 as SYGVKD.

The V and J genes are TRBV29-1 and TRBJ2-3; 7 nucleotides match TRBD2. This CDR3 is built from 13 residues. Per germline, CDR1 SQVTM and CDR2 ANQGSEA. V shed 4 bases and J 1 base; nucleotides not matched to a gene: 2. Here the CDR3 DNA reads TGCAGCGTTGGCGGGAGAGGCACAGATACGCAGTATTTT. This codes for CSVGGRGTDTQYF.

As to this clonotype: One junction end disagrees with the germline gene, perhaps due to a read error. This chain joins TRBV29-1 and TRBJ2-5; D is unclear. From germline, CDR1 is SQVTM and CDR2 ANQGSEA. This CDR3 spans 15 amino acids. The CDR3 DNA reads as TGCAGCGTTGAAGTGAGTGGCAGCCGAAAAGAGACCCAGCACTTC. Encoded protein: CSVEVSGSRKETQHF. The full variable domain, in which reference TRBV29-1 and TRBJ2-5 provide the parts outside the CDR3, is SAVISQKPSRDICQRGTSLTIQCQVDSQVTMMFWYRQQPGQSLTLIATANQGSEATYESGFVIDKFPISRPNLTFSTLTVSNMSPEDSSIYLCSVEVSGSRKETQHFGPGTRLLVL.

This sequence joins TRBV7-9 and TRBJ2-7; the D is unclear. V was clipped by 5 bases and J by 5 bases, with 19 bases between them. The CDR3 spans 15 residues. Germline V gene lookup returns CDR1 SEHNR and CDR2 FQNEAQ (reference sequence). The CDR3 DNA reads TGTGCCAGCAGCCAGAGTTCCCCCGCTTTCAACGAGCAGTACTTC. It translates to CASSQSSPAFNEQYF.

The V call is TRBV5-4, the J call TRBJ2-1; 16 bases match TRBD2. The CDR3 is 15 amino acids. J lost 9 bases, V lost 4 bases, and 4 bases had no gene match. Germline CDR1 reads SGHNT; CDR2 reads YYREEE (reference sequence). This chain's CDR3 is CASSVGLAGGSEQFF. The DNA for the CDR3 is TGTGCCAGCAGCGTGGGACTAGCGGGAGGGAGTGAGCAGTTCTTC.

J is TRBJ2-2 and V is TRBV28, with 7 bases fitting TRBD2. Germline V lookup: CDR1 MDHEN, CDR2 SYDVKM. Trimming removed 1 base from V and 2 bases from J; junction bases left unmatched: 7. The CDR3 has 17 amino acids. CDR3 sequence: CASSLFGLAVNTGELFF. The DNA of the CDR3 is TGTGCCAGCAGTTTATTTGGGCTAGCGGTTAACACCGGGGAGCTGTTTTTT.

V and J are TRBV30 and TRBJ2-4, with D uncertain. Germline CDR1 reads GTSNPN; CDR2 reads SVGIG (reference sequence). Trimming took 1 base from V and 15 from J, leaving 16 bases between them. The CDR3 is 12 amino acids. The CDR3 DNA sequence: TGTGCCTGGAGTGGATTATCCCTCTATCGGTACTTC. Its translation is CAWSGLSLYRYF.

The J gene is TRBJ2-4, the V gene TRBV28; 8 bases align to TRBD2. The CDR3 loop spans 17 amino acids. Germline CDR1 reads MDHEN; CDR2 reads SYDVKM. The V gene end was trimmed by 9 bases and the J gene end by 7 bases; junction bases not matched to a gene: 20. The CDR3 spells CASPPAGAGELWNIQYF. CDR3 coding DNA: TGTGCCAGTCCTCCTGCTGGAGCGGGAGAACTCTGGAACATTCAGTACTTC.

The chain joins TRBV23-1 to TRBJ1-1; D is uncertain. TRBV23-1 has ORF status, its function being uncertain. Trimming removed 4 bases at V and 4 bases at J, with 7 bases between. The CDR3 has 12 amino acids. The CDR3 sequence: CASSPRATEAFF. CDR3 nucleotide sequence: TGCGCCAGCAGTCCGCGGGCCACTGAAGCTTTCTTT.

The V and J genes are TRBV20-1 and TRBJ1-5, with D possibly being TRBD1 (5 bases). V lost 3 bases to trimming and J lost 6 bases, with 9 bases between them. This CDR3 spans 12 amino acids. CDR1 is DFQATT and CDR2 is SNEGSKA in the germline V gene (reference sequence). CDR3 amino acids: CSARRGSQPQHF. Written as DNA, the CDR3 is TGCAGTGCTAGGAGGGGTAGTCAGCCCCAGCATTTT.

The genes are TRBV3-1 and TRBJ2-2, with 9 bases identical to TRBD2. This CDR3 contains 16 residues. Losses at the gene ends were 5 bases for V and 4 bases for J; bases not matched to a gene: 8. Germline V CDR1 and CDR2: LGHDT, YNNKEL (reference sequence). CDR3 in DNA: TGTGCCAGCAGCGGATCCTCGGGACTAGCCACCGGGGAGCTGTTTTTT. It translates to CASSGSSGLATGELFF.

This chain connects TRBV4-3 to TRBJ1-5; D perhaps matches TRBD1 (5 bases). From germline, CDR1 is LGHNA and CDR2 YSLEER. The CDR3 contains 15 residues. V was trimmed by 1 base and J by 7 bases, leaving 14 bases between them. DNA of the CDR3: TGCGCCAGCAGCCAAGGCACGGGGCTGGGGCAGCCCCAGCATTTT. Protein: CASSQGTGLGQPQHF.

This sequence joins TRBV4-2 and TRBJ2-2; D unresolved. The CDR3 spans 13 residues. V lost 2 bases and J lost 7, with 8 bases in between. Germline V gene lookup returns CDR1 LGHNA and CDR2 YNFKEQ. The CDR3, as DNA: TGTGCCAGCAGCCAACCCCTGGTCGGGGAGCTGTTTTTT. Amino acids: CASSQPLVGELFF.

This chain uses TRBV19 with TRBJ2-1; D may be TRBD1 (6 bases). The CDR3 totals 13 residues. Per germline, CDR1 LNHDA and CDR2 SQIVND (reference sequence). V was pared by 4 bases and J by 8 bases, with 12 bases between. This CDR3 reads CASSTQGPDEQFF. CDR3 DNA sequence: TGTGCCAGTAGTACACAGGGTCCAGATGAGCAGTTCTTC.

The chain uses TRBV30 and TRBJ1-1; D call uncertain. Trimming shortened V by 1 base and J by 0 bases, and 9 bases separated the two germline ends. The V gene's germline CDR1 is GTSNPN and CDR2 SVGIG (reference sequence). The CDR3 runs to 14 residues. The DNA for the CDR3 is TGTGCCTGGAGTGCCGCGAACATGAACACTGAAGCTTTCTTT. It is translated as CAWSAANMNTEAFF.

The V and J genes are TRBV29-1 and TRBJ2-5; a weak D match, TRBD2 (6 bases). CDR3 length: 13 residues. V gave up 8 bases and J gave up 1 base, with 14 bases separating them. Per germline, CDR1 SQVTM and CDR2 ANQGSEA. CDR3 amino acids: CSSEGGFQETQYF. CDR3 nucleotide sequence: TGCAGCTCTGAGGGAGGATTCCAAGAGACCCAGTACTTC.

This chain connects TRBV20-1 to TRBJ1-3; D is uncertain. The CDR3 has 12 amino acids. The V gene lost 0 bases and the J gene lost 3 bases, with 3 bases spanning the gap. The germline gives CDR1 DFQATT, CDR2 SNEGSKA (reference sequence). The CDR3 DNA follows: TGCAGTGCTAGAGATGATGGAAACACCATATATTTT. As protein: CSARDDGNTIYF.